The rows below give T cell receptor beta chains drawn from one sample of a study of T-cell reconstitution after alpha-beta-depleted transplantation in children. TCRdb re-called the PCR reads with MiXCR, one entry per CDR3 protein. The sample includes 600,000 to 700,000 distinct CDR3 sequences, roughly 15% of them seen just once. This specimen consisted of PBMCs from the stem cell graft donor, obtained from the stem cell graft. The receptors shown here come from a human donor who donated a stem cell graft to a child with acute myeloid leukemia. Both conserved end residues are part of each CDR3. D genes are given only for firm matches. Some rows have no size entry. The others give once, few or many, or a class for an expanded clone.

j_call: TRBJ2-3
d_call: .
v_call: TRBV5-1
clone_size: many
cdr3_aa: CASSPHSYSTDTQYF
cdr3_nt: TGCGCCAGCAGCCCCCACAGCTATAGCACAGATACGCAGTATTTT

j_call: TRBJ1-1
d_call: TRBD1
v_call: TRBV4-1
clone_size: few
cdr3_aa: CASSQDQWAGGMNTEAFF
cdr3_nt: TGCGCCAGCAGCCAAGATCAGTGGGCAGGGGGCATGAACACTGAAGCTTTCTTT

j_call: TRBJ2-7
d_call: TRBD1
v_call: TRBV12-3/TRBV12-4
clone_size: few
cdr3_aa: CASSQQGFSYEQYF
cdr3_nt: TGTGCCAGCAGCCAACAGGGGTTCTCCTACGAGCAGTACTTC

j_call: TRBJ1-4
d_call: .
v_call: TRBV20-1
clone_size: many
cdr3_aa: CSAIMRHNEKLFF
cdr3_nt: TGCAGTGCTATAATGAGACACAACGAAAAACTGTTTTTT

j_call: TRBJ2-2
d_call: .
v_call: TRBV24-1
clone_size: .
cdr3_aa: CATSDLSKVGELFF
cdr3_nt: TGTGCCACCAGTGATCTGTCGAAGGTCGGGGAGCTGTTTTTT

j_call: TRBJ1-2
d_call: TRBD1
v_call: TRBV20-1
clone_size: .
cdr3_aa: CSATDGQGRNGYTF
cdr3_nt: TGCAGTGCTACCGATGGACAGGGGAGGAATGGCTACACCTTC

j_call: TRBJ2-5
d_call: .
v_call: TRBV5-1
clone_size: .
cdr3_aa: CASSLNGGQQETQYF
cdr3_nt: TGCGCCAGCAGCTTAAATGGAGGGCAACAAGAGACCCAGTACTTC

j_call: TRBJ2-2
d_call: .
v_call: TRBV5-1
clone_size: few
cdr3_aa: CASSLEPTGELFF
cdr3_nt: TGCGCCAGCAGCTTGGAGCCGACCGGGGAGCTGTTTTTT

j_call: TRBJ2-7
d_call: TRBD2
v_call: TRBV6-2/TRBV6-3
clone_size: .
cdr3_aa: CASSKLAGRDEQYF
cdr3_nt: TGTGCCAGCAGTAAACTAGCGGGACGCGACGAGCAGTACTTC

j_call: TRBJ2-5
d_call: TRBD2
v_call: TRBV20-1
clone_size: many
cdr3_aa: CSARDGASGQETQYF
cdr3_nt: TGCAGTGCTAGAGACGGGGCTAGCGGCCAAGAGACCCAGTACTTC

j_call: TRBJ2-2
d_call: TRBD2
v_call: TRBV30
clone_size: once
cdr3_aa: CAWSAGLPTGELFF
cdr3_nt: TGTGCCTGGAGTGCGGGACTACCCACCGGGGAGCTGTTTTTT

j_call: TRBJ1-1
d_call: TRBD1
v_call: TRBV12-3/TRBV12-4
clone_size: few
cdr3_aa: CASRPGTALGEAFF
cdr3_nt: TGTGCCAGCAGACCCGGGACAGCTTTGGGTGAAGCTTTCTTT

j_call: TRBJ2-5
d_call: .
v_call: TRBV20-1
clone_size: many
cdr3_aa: CSASGGGSETQYF
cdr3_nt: TGCAGTGCTAGCGGGGGCGGTTCGGAGACCCAGTACTTC

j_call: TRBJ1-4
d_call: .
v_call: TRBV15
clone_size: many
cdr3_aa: CATSRSSEKLFF
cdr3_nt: TGTGCCACCAGCAGATCTTCAGAAAAACTGTTTTTT

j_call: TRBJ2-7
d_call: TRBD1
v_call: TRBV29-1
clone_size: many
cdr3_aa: CSVEDRGHSYEQYF
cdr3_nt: TGCAGCGTGGAGGACAGGGGGCACTCCTACGAGCAGTACTTC

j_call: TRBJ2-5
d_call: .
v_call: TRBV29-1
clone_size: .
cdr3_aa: CSVDLMRETQYF
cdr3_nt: TGCAGCGTTGATTTAATGAGGGAGACCCAGTACTTC

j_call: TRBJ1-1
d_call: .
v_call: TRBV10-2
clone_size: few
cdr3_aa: CASCGNTEAFF
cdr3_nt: TGCGCCAGCTGCGGTAACACTGAAGCTTTCTTT

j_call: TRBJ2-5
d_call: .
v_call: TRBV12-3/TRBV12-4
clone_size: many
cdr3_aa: CASSSTRDRTETQYF
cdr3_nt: TGTGCCAGCAGTTCGACTCGGGACCGCACAGAGACCCAGTACTTC

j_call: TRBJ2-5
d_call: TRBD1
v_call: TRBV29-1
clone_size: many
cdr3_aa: CSGDREQETQYF
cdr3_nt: TGCAGCGGGGACAGGGAACAAGAGACCCAGTACTTC

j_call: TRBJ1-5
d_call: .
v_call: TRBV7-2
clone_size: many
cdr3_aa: CASSYPPQPQHF
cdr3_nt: TGTGCCAGCAGCTATCCCCCTCAGCCCCAGCATTTT

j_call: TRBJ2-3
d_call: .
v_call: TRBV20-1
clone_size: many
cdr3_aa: CSARDPFNSNPPTDTQYF
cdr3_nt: TGCAGTGCTAGAGATCCATTTAATTCGAACCCCCCGACAGATACGCAGTATTTT

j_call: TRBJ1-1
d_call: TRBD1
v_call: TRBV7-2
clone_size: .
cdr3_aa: CASSEATGALNTEAFF
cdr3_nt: TGTGCCAGCAGCGAAGCGACAGGGGCCTTGAACACTGAAGCTTTCTTT

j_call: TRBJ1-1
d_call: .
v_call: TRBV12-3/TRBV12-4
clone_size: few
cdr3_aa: CASIRGRLAFF
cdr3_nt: TGTGCCAGCATCCGTGGGCGGCTAGCTTTCTTT

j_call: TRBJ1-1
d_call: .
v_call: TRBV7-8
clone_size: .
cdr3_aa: CASSLTMTGVGRTEAFF
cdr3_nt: TGTGCCAGCAGCTTAACGATGACCGGAGTAGGGCGCACTGAAGCTTTCTTT

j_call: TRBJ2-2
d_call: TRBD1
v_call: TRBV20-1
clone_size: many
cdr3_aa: CSAAGQGARTGELFF
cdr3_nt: TGCAGTGCTGCCGGACAGGGGGCGCGCACCGGGGAGCTGTTTTTT

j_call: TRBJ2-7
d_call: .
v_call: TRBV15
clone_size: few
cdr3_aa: CATSRGDHEQYF
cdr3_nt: TGTGCCACCAGCCGAGGCGACCACGAGCAGTACTTC

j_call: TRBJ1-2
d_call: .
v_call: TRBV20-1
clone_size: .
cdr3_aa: CSASTDGGLGYGYTF
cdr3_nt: TGCAGTGCTAGTACCGACGGGGGGCTGGGCTATGGCTACACCTTC

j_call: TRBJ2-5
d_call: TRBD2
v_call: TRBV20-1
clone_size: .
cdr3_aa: CSAHSGREPASIETQYF
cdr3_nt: TGCAGTGCCCATAGCGGGCGGGAGCCCGCGTCTATAGAGACCCAGTACTTC

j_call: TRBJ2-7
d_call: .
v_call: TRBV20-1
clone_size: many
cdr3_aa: CSASRETYEQYF
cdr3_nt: TGCAGTGCTAGCCGAGAGACCTACGAGCAGTACTTC